These 8 T cell receptor beta chains share one sample of origin, sequenced in a study of blood T cell repertoires in COVID-19. Repertoires were generated with immunoSEQ multiplex PCR, while TCRdb's copy carries only in-frame clones and drops some. The sample yields roughly 250,000 clones, about 87% seen once. Source material: peripheral blood. All receptors come from a woman in her thirties or forties with acute or convalescent COVID-19.

The chain employs TRBV2 and TRBJ2-1; D is ambiguous. The germline CDR1 and CDR2 sequences are SNHLY and FYNNEI. The CDR3 totals 14 residues. The germline V and J ends were trimmed by 5 bases and 0 bases, with 8 bases remaining between them. Written as DNA, the CDR3 is TGTGCCAGCAGTCCAGTCCGCTCCTACAATGAGCAGTTCTTC. It codes for CASSPVRSYNEQFF.

The rearrangement uses TRBV6-2 or TRBV6-3 and TRBJ1-3; D possibly corresponds to TRBD1 (6 bases). V lost 5 bases and J lost 4, with 9 bases in between. The CDR3 totals 13 residues. Germline V CDR1 and CDR2: MNHEY, SVGEGT. CDR3 nucleotides: TGTGCCAGCAGTCGGACAGAGGGAAACACCATATATTTT. Amino acid sequence: CASSRTEGNTIYF.

This chain connects TRBV30 to TRBJ1-1, with TRBD1 matching 7 bases. V lost 2 bases, J lost 4 bases, and 7 bases stayed unmatched. There are 14 residues in the CDR3. Germline assignment: CDR1 GTSNPN and CDR2 SVGIG (reference sequence). The CDR3 bases are TGTGCCTGGAGTTTCGGGACAGTAAGCACTGAAGCTTTCTTT. This encodes CAWSFGTVSTEAFF.

The chain carries TRBV5-1 and TRBJ1-3; tentative D call: TRBD1 (5 bases). This CDR3 is built from 14 residues. V lost 5 bases and J lost 1, with 10 bases in between. Germline CDR1 SGHRS, CDR2 YFSETQ. The chain's CDR3 is CASSPGGSGNTIYF. Written as DNA, the CDR3 is TGCGCCAGCAGTCCCGGGGGGTCTGGAAACACCATATATTTT.

The chain uses TRBV13 and TRBJ2-2; 10 nucleotides line up with TRBD2. The germline V gene encodes CDR1 PRHDT and CDR2 FYEKMQ (reference sequence). The CDR3 is 19 residues long. The V segment lost 3 bases and the J segment 4 bases; nucleotides outside the gene matches: 14. The CDR3 loop reads CASSFRGPGTSAPTGELFF. In DNA form, the CDR3 reads TGTGCCAGCAGCTTCAGGGGTCCCGGGACTAGCGCTCCCACCGGGGAGCTGTTTTTT.

The chain links TRBV7-6 to TRBJ2-3, with 9 bases matching TRBD2. This CDR3 has 19 residues. V dropped 2 bases and J dropped 2; count of bases not matched to a gene: 14. Germline assignment: CDR1 SGHVS and CDR2 FNYEAQ. The CDR3 DNA reads as TGTGCCAGCAGCTTATACATCAGGGCGGGGGGGCAGGACACAGATACGCAGTATTTT. Translating gives CASSLYIRAGGQDTDTQYF.

The V gene is TRBV27, the J gene TRBJ1-2; 7 nucleotides match TRBD1. CDR3 size: 13 residues. The V gene end was trimmed by 10 bases and the J gene end by 3 bases; junction bases not matched to a gene: 8. The germline gives CDR1 MNHEY, CDR2 SMNVEV (reference sequence). This chain's CDR3 is CATRRDSDYGYTF. CDR3 nucleotides: TGTGCCACCCGCCGGGACAGTGACTATGGCTACACCTTC.

The chain joins TRBV23-1 to TRBJ1-1; TRBD1 aligns across 7 bases. TRBV23-1 is sorted into the ORF group, with uncertain function. Trimming took 3 bases from V and 4 from J; bases not matched to a gene: 17. The CDR3 sequence is 18 residues long. The CDR3 region is CASSHDLETGSEVTEAFF. The CDR3 nucleotides read TGCGCCAGCAGTCACGACCTCGAGACAGGGAGTGAGGTCACTGAAGCTTTCTTT.